The 8 T cell receptor beta chains reported below all come from one sample, sequenced in a study of T cell clonotyping in hematopoietic cell transplantation. Clones were sequenced by immunoSEQ multiplex PCR, and TCRdb holds only the in-frame ones, with some missing. The sample has tens of thousands of clones, about 93% seen once. The sample in question was PBMCs, obtained 100 days after allogeneic stem cell transplant. The receptors come from a female patient aged 45 to 65 who had an allogeneic stem cell transplant from a related donor, so the T cells may come from the graft donor. Some clones in this sample may be carry-over from other donors' samples.

The chain couples TRBV6-5 to TRBJ1-1, with 7 nucleotides matching TRBD1. Per the germline V gene, CDR1 is MNHEY and CDR2 is SVGAGI. There are 14 residues in the CDR3. Trimming removed 2 bases from V and 8 bases from J; junction bases left unmatched: 8. Written as DNA, the CDR3 is TGTGCCAGCAGTTACCGGGACAGCCGATTGGAAGCTTTCTTT. Its protein product is CASSYRDSRLEAFF.

The J gene is TRBJ2-3, the V gene TRBV7-6; TRBD2 matches at 15 bases. The CDR3 length is 18 residues. V gave up 4 bases and J gave up 4 bases; unmatched junction bases: 9. CDR1 and CDR2 (germline): SGHVS, FNYEAQ. The CDR3: CASSSSGTSGGSADTQYF. Written as DNA, the CDR3 is TGTGCCAGCAGCTCATCCGGGACTAGCGGGGGGAGCGCAGATACGCAGTATTTT.

The V gene is TRBV19, the J gene TRBJ1-3; unclear D gene. Per germline, CDR1 LNHDA and CDR2 SQIVND (reference sequence). The CDR3 covers 12 residues. Trimming cost V 1 base and J 4 bases, with 2 bases left between them. This CDR3 reads CASSIVGNTIYF. DNA for the CDR3: TGTGCCAGTAGTATAGTCGGAAACACCATATATTTT.

The genes are TRBV20-1 and TRBJ2-2; no definite D call. V was cut by 6 bases and J by 5 bases, with 7 bases left in between. Per germline, CDR1 DFQATT and CDR2 SNEGSKA (reference sequence). The CDR3 is 11 amino acids. The CDR3 bases are TGCAGTGCCTATTCGACCGGGGAGCTGTTTTTT. It translates to CSAYSTGELFF.

V and J are TRBV20-1 and TRBJ2-7; D not certain. V was shortened by 3 bases and J by 4 bases, with 7 bases between the two germline ends. Germline lookup yields CDR1 DFQATT and CDR2 SNEGSKA (reference sequence). The CDR3 is 11 amino acids. The CDR3 DNA is TGCAGTGCTAGGCTGGATTACGAGCAGTACTTC. This translates into CSARLDYEQYF.

The J gene is TRBJ2-2, the V gene TRBV9; either TRBD1 or TRBD2 may supply D (6 bases each). The V gene's germline CDR1 is SGDLS and CDR2 YYNGEE. V was shortened by 5 bases and J by 0 bases, with 11 bases between the two germline ends. The CDR3 has 15 residues. The CDR3 DNA reads as TGTGCCAGCAGAGGGGGGACCACGAACACCGGGGAGCTGTTTTTT. Residues: CASRGGTTNTGELFF.

This rearrangement joins TRBV9 to TRBJ1-2; the D gene is possibly TRBD1 (5 bases). V was cut by 3 bases and J by 5 bases, with 17 bases left in between. Germline CDR1 and CDR2: SGDLS and YYNGEE. The CDR3 loop spans 15 amino acids. CDR3 amino acids: CASSAPPQGAYGYTF. The CDR3 coding sequence is TGTGCCAGCAGCGCGCCCCCCCAGGGAGCTTATGGCTACACCTTC.

The chain links TRBV27 to TRBJ2-7, with 8 bases fitting TRBD2. Germline V gene lookup returns CDR1 MNHEY and CDR2 SMNVEV (reference sequence). J lost 7 bases, V lost 2 bases, and 7 bases had no gene match. The CDR3 totals 14 residues. The CDR3, as DNA: TGTGCCAGCAGTTTAATCGGGGGGGCGGGAGAGCAGTACTTC. Translation: CASSLIGGAGEQYF.